The T cell receptor beta chain under discussion was sequenced for a study of cytomegalovirus exposure and HLA in healthy donors. The CDR3 has 15 residues. With 5 bases clipped from V and 2 bases from J, the junction kept 4 bases outside the gene matches. Germline V gene lookup returns CDR1 MDHEN and CDR2 SYDVKM. This table comes from immunoSEQ multiplex PCR, and its TCRdb copy is limited to in-frame clones, with some not included. The repertoire consists of roughly 60,000 clones, with approximately 96% occurring once and the leading ten covering 0.9% to 1%. Study-wide results and limits: In vitro assays verified that a few CMV-associated chains recognized CMV antigens specifically. Associated with cytomegalovirus, according to the listing, were some 150 TCR beta chains. In the roughly 120 validation repertoires, a later analysis found that first-cohort TCR clusters tended to co-occur. High sensitivity and specificity were reportedly achieved when the classifier diagnosed cytomegalovirus status.

A word on this clone: Its antigen remains unidentified.

The sequence came from a man aged 18 to 30 in good health and CMV-seronegative. The genes are TRBV28 and TRBJ2-7; 12 bases match TRBD2. The sample taken for sequencing was PBMCs. CDR3 in DNA: TGTGCCAGCAGTCTAGCGGGAGGGCCCACCTACGAGCAGTACTTC. It yields the protein CASSLAGGPTYEQYF.